The 17 T cell receptor beta chains below were found in one sample sequenced in a study of CD8 T cells in ankylosing spondylitis. MiXCR was run by TCRdb on the 5' RACE reads, yielding one entry per CDR3 protein. Of around 230,000 distinct CDR3 sequences in the sample, approximately 9% were seen once. Specimen: blood, either unsorted or a sorted T cell fraction (not recorded which). The receptors shown here come from a male donor with ankylosing spondylitis or in good health (not recorded which).

This clonotype was found many times. V is TRBV5-1 and J is TRBJ2-2; 8 bases match TRBD2. J gave up 7 bases and V 3 bases, and 11 bases lay outside the gene matches. There are 16 residues in the CDR3. Germline CDR1 reads SGHRS; CDR2 reads YFSETQ. CDR3 DNA: TGCGCCAGCAGCTCCAGCGGGGGACGTTGGGTCGGGGAGCTGTTTTTT. It codes for CASSSSGGRWVGELFF.

This clonotype appeared many times. This chain joins TRBV2 and TRBJ2-7, with a possible D match to TRBD1 (6 bases). Looked up from germline, CDR1 is SNHLY and CDR2 is FYNNEI. This CDR3 has 13 amino acids. V lost 6 bases and J lost 5, with 14 bases in between. CDR3 residues: CASRTGTPHEQYF. In DNA form, the CDR3 reads TGTGCCAGCAGGACCGGGACACCCCACGAGCAGTACTTC. Full variable domain (rest looked up from reference TRBV2 and TRBJ2-7): EPEVTQTPSHQVTQMGQEVILRCVPISNHLYFYWYRQILGQKVEFLVSFYNNEISEKSEIFDDQFSVERPDGSNFTLKIRSTKLEDSAMYFCASRTGTPHEQYFGPGTRLTVT.

This clonotype was recorded at least ten times. The V and J genes are TRBV6-5 and TRBJ2-5; D is unclear. V was shortened by 2 bases and J by 5 bases, with 9 bases between the two germline ends. Per the germline V gene, CDR1 is MNHEY and CDR2 is SVGAGI. CDR3 size: 13 residues. The CDR3 reads CASSYGPGETQYF. CDR3 DNA: TGTGCCAGCAGTTACGGGCCAGGCGAGACCCAGTACTTC.

This clonotype was observed at least ten times. This chain uses TRBV4-2 with TRBJ2-7; 9 bases agree with TRBD2. V shed 1 base, J shed 0 bases, and the junction held 4 bases outside the gene matches. Germline loops: CDR1 LGHNA, CDR2 YNFKEQ. The length of the CDR3 is 16 residues. The CDR3 loop is CASSQASSGVSYEQYF. The DNA of the CDR3 is TGTGCCAGCAGCCAAGCCTCTAGCGGGGTCTCCTACGAGCAGTACTTC.

This clonotype was recorded at least ten times. The chain employs TRBV3-1 and TRBJ2-2, with TRBD1 as a possible D gene (6 bases). The CDR3 is 13 amino acids. Trimming took 6 bases from V and 5 from J, leaving 10 bases between them. Looked up from germline, CDR1 is LGHDT and CDR2 is YNNKEL (reference sequence). As DNA, the CDR3 is TGTGCCAGCAGGGCAGGGGAAACCGGGGAGCTGTTTTTT. Translating gives CASRAGETGELFF.

The chain joins TRBV25-1 to TRBJ1-2, with D maybe TRBD1 (6 bases). The CDR3 loop spans 13 amino acids. CDR1 and CDR2 from the germline V gene are MGHDK and SYGVNS. Trimming cost V 3 bases and J 6 bases, with 11 bases left between them. The CDR3 protein is CASSDRDKNGYTF. As DNA, the CDR3 is TGTGCCAGCAGTGACCGGGACAAGAATGGCTACACCTTC.

The chain has TRBV28 and TRBJ2-3; TRBD2 aligns across 11 bases. Germline V lookup: CDR1 MDHEN, CDR2 SYDVKM. Germline trimming cut 6 bases from V and 2 bases from J; bases unmatched to any gene: 10. The length of the CDR3 is 17 residues. The CDR3: CASSFRIAGGYTDTQYF. CDR3 nucleotides: TGTGCCAGCAGCTTCCGGATAGCGGGAGGGTACACAGATACGCAGTATTTT.

This clonotype was found many times. V and J are TRBV20-1 and TRBJ1-6; perhaps TRBD1 as D (5 bases). V gave up 0 bases and J gave up 13 bases, with 19 bases separating them. The CDR3 runs to 15 residues. Germline CDR1 reads DFQATT; CDR2 reads SNEGSKA (reference sequence). The CDR3 loop reads CSARDRQGARFPLHF. The CDR3 DNA is TGCAGTGCTAGAGATCGCCAGGGAGCCAGATTCCCCCTCCACTTT.

This clonotype was counted at least ten times. The chain employs TRBV27 and TRBJ1-2; D ambiguous. V was clipped by 4 bases and J by 4 bases, with 7 bases between them. In germline, CDR1 is MNHEY, CDR2 SMNVEV (reference sequence). CDR3 length: 12 amino acids. CDR3 nucleotide sequence: TGTGCCAGCAGTTCGGACGGCTATGGCTACACCTTC. Translated, it gives CASSSDGYGYTF.

The sample holds a few counts of this clonotype. This chain links TRBV5-1 with TRBJ2-5, with unresolved D. The CDR3 totals 12 residues. Germline V gives CDR1 SGHRS, CDR2 YFSETQ. The germline V and J ends were trimmed by 1 base and 2 bases, with 3 bases remaining between them. The chain's CDR3 is CASSLTQETQYF. As DNA, the CDR3 is TGCGCCAGCAGCTTGACGCAAGAGACCCAGTACTTC.

This clonotype has a handful of counts. The chain couples TRBV5-1 to TRBJ2-2, with TRBD1 matching over 10 bases. The V gene end was trimmed by 3 bases and the J gene end by 5 bases; junction bases not matched to a gene: 4. CDR3 size: 15 residues. Germline CDR1 SGHRS, CDR2 YFSETQ. The DNA of the CDR3 is TGCGCCAGCAGCTACCGGGACAGGGGAACCGGGGAGCTGTTTTTT. Its translation is CASSYRDRGTGELFF.

This clonotype was seen at least ten times. The genes are TRBV20-1 and TRBJ1-2; D is ambiguous. The CDR3 runs 13 residues. Between the trimmed V and J ends, which lost 4 bases and 4 bases, there was a span of 13 bases. The V gene's germline CDR1 is DFQATT and CDR2 SNEGSKA (reference sequence). In DNA, the CDR3 is TGCAGTGCTAACGGGCCCACCGGCTATGGCTACACCTTC. It yields the protein CSANGPTGYGYTF.

As for this clonotype: Since a much larger clone is just one base distant, this may be a read error. This chain links TRBV12-3 or TRBV12-4 with TRBJ1-2; the D gene is possibly TRBD1 (6 bases). The length of the CDR3 is 12 residues. Between the trimmed V and J ends, which lost 11 bases and 4 bases, there was a span of 14 bases. The CDR3 DNA sequence: TGTGCCCTCTTCAGGGGAACCTATGGCTACACCTTC. Residues: CALFRGTYGYTF.

The table lists this clonotype with many counts. This sequence joins TRBV20-1 and TRBJ1-2; D is unresolved. The germline CDR1 and CDR2 sequences are DFQATT and SNEGSKA (reference sequence). The CDR3 is made up of 10 amino acids. Trimming pared 5 bases from V and 3 bases from J, leaving 4 bases between. CDR3 amino acids: CSARDYGYTF. The DNA of the CDR3 is TGCAGTGCTCGGGACTATGGCTACACCTTC.

Ten or more counts support this clonotype. This rearrangement joins TRBV7-9 to TRBJ2-2; 10 bases agree with TRBD1. V was clipped by 3 bases and J by 3 bases; unmatched bases: 7. This CDR3 spans 17 amino acids. CDR1 and CDR2 from the germline V gene are SEHNR and FQNEAQ (reference sequence). The chain's CDR3 is CASSLKLGTGDTGELFF. The CDR3 DNA reads TGTGCCAGCAGCTTGAAACTCGGGACAGGGGACACCGGGGAGCTGTTTTTT. The full variable domain, in which reference TRBV7-9 and TRBJ2-2 provide the parts outside the CDR3, is DTGVSQNPRHKITKRGQNVTFRCDPISEHNRLYWYRQTLGQGPEFLTYFQNEAQLEKSRLLSDRFSAERPKGSFSTLEIQRTEQGDSAMYLCASSLKLGTGDTGELFFGEGSRLTVL.

This clonotype was recorded at least ten times. The CDR3 region is CSARLSLDPQPQHF. The CDR3 nucleotides are TGCAGTGCTAGGCTGAGTTTAGACCCACAGCCCCAGCATTTT. The chain employs TRBV20-1 and TRBJ1-5; unclear D gene. Germline CDR1 is DFQATT and CDR2 is SNEGSKA (reference sequence). The CDR3 is 14 residues long. V lost 3 bases to trimming and J lost 7 bases, with 16 bases between them.

This chain connects TRBV5-1 to TRBJ2-4; 9 positions agree with TRBD2. This CDR3 is built from 16 residues. Germline values: CDR1 SGHRS, CDR2 YFSETQ. Losses at the gene ends were 3 bases for V and 6 bases for J; bases not matched to a gene: 10. The CDR3 nucleotides are TGCGCCAGCAGCTGGGTGACTAGCGGAGGGGGAAACATTCAGTACTTC. It codes for CASSWVTSGGGNIQYF.